Listed below are T cell receptor beta chains from one sample, sequenced in a study of T cell responses to AZD1222 COVID-19 vaccine. Profiled with immunoSEQ multiplex PCR; TCRdb holds only in-frame clones, not every one. The profile shows some 120,000 clones, around nine tenths of them singletons. The starting material was peripheral blood, obtained on day 0 of AZD1222 vaccination. These receptors originate from an adult in good health. CDR3s include the opening cysteine and the closing phenylalanine or tryptophan. A D gene is named only where the DNA matches it firmly. Not all rows give a size; the values are once, few, many and, for expanded clones, a class.

D: .
J: TRBJ2-5
V: TRBV18
size: few
CDR3: CASSPQETQYF
DNA: TGTGCCAGCTCACCACAAGAGACCCAGTACTTC

D: TRBD1
J: TRBJ1-3
V: TRBV7-9
size: .
CDR3: CASSLGQGGNTIYF
DNA: TGTGCCAGCAGCTTGGGACAGGGAGGAAACACCATATATTTT

D: .
J: TRBJ1-5
V: TRBV5-6
size: once
CDR3: CASSQSTDWNQPQHF
DNA: TGTGCCAGCAGCCAATCTACGGACTGGAATCAGCCCCAGCATTTT

D: .
J: TRBJ1-5
V: TRBV21-1
size: .
CDR3: CASSNSVSNQPQHF
DNA: TGTGCCAGCAGCAATTCAGTGAGCAATCAGCCCCAGCATTTT

D: .
J: TRBJ2-5
V: TRBV7-8
size: few
CDR3: CASSLFPGGIEETQYF
DNA: TGTGCCAGCAGCTTATTTCCAGGGGGGATCGAAGAGACCCAGTACTTC

D: TRBD2
J: TRBJ2-1
V: TRBV4-1
size: once
CDR3: CASSQTGTSNEQFF
DNA: TGCGCCAGCAGCCAGACCGGGACTAGCAATGAGCAGTTCTTC

D: .
J: TRBJ1-2
V: TRBV27
size: .
CDR3: CASSFSLKGGYTF
DNA: TGTGCCAGCAGTTTCAGCCTTAAAGGGGGCTACACCTTC

D: .
J: TRBJ2-7
V: TRBV11-2
size: few
CDR3: CASSLVRGGEQYF
DNA: TGTGCCAGCAGCTTAGTGAGGGGCGGCGAGCAGTACTTC

D: .
J: TRBJ1-4
V: TRBV2
size: .
CDR3: CASRDTGVREKLFF
DNA: TGTGCCAGCAGGGATACTGGGGTTCGTGAAAAACTGTTTTTT

D: .
J: TRBJ2-6
V: TRBV2
size: once
CDR3: CASSAGSGANVLTF
DNA: TGTGCCAGCAGTGCGGGTTCTGGGGCCAACGTCCTGACTTTC

D: .
J: TRBJ1-3
V: TRBV6-5
size: .
CDR3: CASRPGGSGNTIYF
DNA: TGTGCCAGCAGACCCGGCGGCTCTGGAAACACCATATATTTT

D: TRBD1
J: TRBJ1-6
V: TRBV5-1
size: .
CDR3: CASSRSGDRVNSPLHF
DNA: TGCGCCAGCAGCCGGTCGGGGGACAGGGTTAATTCACCCCTCCACTTT

D: .
J: TRBJ2-3
V: TRBV5-4
size: .
CDR3: CASSLAGVVSTDTQYF
DNA: TGTGCCAGCAGCTTGGCCGGGGTGGTGAGCACAGATACGCAGTATTTT

D: .
J: TRBJ1-6
V: TRBV9
size: few
CDR3: CASSVGPDSNSPLHF
DNA: TGTGCCAGCAGCGTAGGACCGGACAGTAATTCACCCCTCCACTTT

D: .
J: TRBJ2-1
V: TRBV6-1
size: .
CDR3: CASSEQTGAFNEQFF
DNA: TGTGCCAGCAGTGAACAAACGGGAGCATTCAATGAGCAGTTCTTC

D: .
J: TRBJ1-6
V: TRBV14
size: .
CDR3: CASSQVTVGSNSPLHF
DNA: TGTGCCAGCAGCCAAGTCACAGTCGGGAGTAATTCACCCCTCCACTTT

D: .
J: TRBJ1-5
V: TRBV28
size: once
CDR3: CAGVRSGYNQPQHF
DNA: TGTGCCGGAGTACGATCGGGGTATAATCAGCCCCAGCATTTT

D: .
J: TRBJ1-1
V: TRBV28
size: .
CDR3: CASISSGLNTEAFF
DNA: TGTGCCAGCATCTCATCGGGCCTGAACACTGAAGCTTTCTTT

D: TRBD1
J: TRBJ2-2
V: TRBV28
size: few
CDR3: CASSLAQGAFAGELFF
DNA: TGTGCCAGCAGTTTGGCACAGGGGGCTTTTGCCGGGGAGCTGTTTTTT

D: TRBD1
J: TRBJ1-2
V: TRBV10-3
size: .
CDR3: CAITGTAKDGYTF
DNA: TGTGCCATCACCGGGACAGCTAAGGATGGCTACACCTTC

D: TRBD1
J: TRBJ1-6
V: TRBV7-8
size: .
CDR3: CASSSLTGGNSPLHF
DNA: TGTGCCAGCAGCTCCCTGACAGGGGGTAATTCACCCCTCCACTTT

D: .
J: TRBJ1-5
V: TRBV5-6
size: .
CDR3: CASSLGRVNQPQHF
DNA: TGTGCCAGCAGCTTGGGGCGGGTTAATCAGCCCCAGCATTTT

D: TRBD2
J: TRBJ2-6
V: TRBV9
size: .
CDR3: CASSAGGASGRFPGANVLTF
DNA: TGTGCCAGCAGCGCAGGGGGGGCTAGCGGGAGGTTCCCCGGGGCCAACGTCCTGACTTTC

D: .
J: TRBJ2-5
V: TRBV27
size: .
CDR3: CASSFRPVPQETQYF
DNA: TGTGCCAGCAGTTTTCGTCCAGTCCCTCAAGAGACCCAGTACTTC

D: .
J: TRBJ1-3
V: TRBV25-1
size: .
CDR3: CASSGWASSGNTIYF
DNA: TGTGCCAGCAGTGGATGGGCGAGCTCTGGAAACACCATATATTTT

D: TRBD2
J: TRBJ2-2
V: TRBV19
size: once
CDR3: CASSIGTSGKGGELFF
DNA: TGTGCCAGTAGTATCGGGACTAGCGGGAAGGGCGGGGAGCTGTTTTTT

D: .
J: TRBJ1-3
V: TRBV28
size: .
CDR3: CASSLGHLSGNTIYF
DNA: TGTGCCAGCAGTTTGGGACACCTCTCTGGAAACACCATATATTTT

D: TRBD2
J: TRBJ2-5
V: TRBV2
size: .
CDR3: CASSEGGGAGQETQYF
DNA: TGTGCCAGCAGTGAAGGCGGGGGGGCAGGGCAAGAGACCCAGTACTTC

D: .
J: TRBJ1-3
V: TRBV5-6
size: .
CDR3: CASSSSLRANTIYF
DNA: TGTGCCAGCAGCTCCTCCCTGCGGGCGAACACCATATATTTT

D: TRBD1
J: TRBJ1-1
V: TRBV19
size: .
CDR3: CASSIRTGEAFF
DNA: TGTGCCAGTAGCATACGGACAGGTGAAGCTTTCTTT

D: TRBD1
J: TRBJ1-5
V: TRBV2
size: once
CDR3: CASSVTGTGEHF
DNA: TGTGCCAGCAGCGTAACCGGGACAGGGGAGCATTTT

D: .
J: TRBJ1-2
V: TRBV7-6
size: .
CDR3: CASSLAMDSYYGYTF
DNA: TGTGCCAGCAGCTTAGCTATGGACAGTTATTATGGCTACACCTTC

D: .
J: TRBJ1-2
V: TRBV12-3/TRBV12-4
size: once
CDR3: CASSLRTPYGYTF
DNA: TGTGCCAGCAGTCTAAGGACACCCTATGGCTACACCTTC

D: TRBD1
J: TRBJ2-7
V: TRBV9
size: .
CDR3: CASSNGGQIYEQYF
DNA: TGTGCCAGCAGCAATGGGGGACAGATCTACGAGCAGTACTTC

D: TRBD1
J: TRBJ1-1
V: TRBV9
size: .
CDR3: CASSAQGDTEAFF
DNA: TGTGCCAGCAGCGCCCAGGGGGACACTGAAGCTTTCTTT